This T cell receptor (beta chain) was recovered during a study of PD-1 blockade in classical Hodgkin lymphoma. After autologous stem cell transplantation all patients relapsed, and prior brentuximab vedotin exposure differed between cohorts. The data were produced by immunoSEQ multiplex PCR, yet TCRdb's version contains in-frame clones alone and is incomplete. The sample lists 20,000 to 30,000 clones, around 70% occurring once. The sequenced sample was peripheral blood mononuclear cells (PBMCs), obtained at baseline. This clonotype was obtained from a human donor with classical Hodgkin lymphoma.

CDR3 nucleotide sequence: TGCGCCAGCACCGTCGGGGGGAGCCCTCGCGAGCAGTACTTC. The encoded protein is CASTVGGSPREQYF. V usage is TRBV5-1 and J usage is TRBJ2-7; 7 bases align to TRBD2. The CDR3 runs 14 residues. Germline CDR1 reads SGHRS; CDR2 reads YFSETQ. Losses at the gene ends were 6 bases for V and 6 bases for J; bases not matched to a gene: 12.